This T cell receptor (beta chain) derives from a study of T cell responses to AZD1222 COVID-19 vaccine. Study conclusions and caveats: None of the repertoires were sampled until the peak T cell response had passed. Rises in breadth and depth of Spike-specific TCRs came after two AZD1222 doses.

Germline V CDR1 and CDR2: LGHDT, YNNKEL (reference sequence). Deletions cut 1 base from V and 4 bases from J, with 11 bases between. This CDR3 region has 14 residues. A single count supports this clone. What it binds is unknown. Some clones are missing from TCRdb's copy, which holds only in-frame ones; the method was immunoSEQ multiplex PCR. The sample includes some 130,000 clones, approximately 86% seen only once; the top ten take over 1.2%. The chain carries TRBV3-1 (or the pseudogene TRBV3-2) and TRBJ2-7; a possible D gene is TRBD2 (5 bases). The sequence was obtained from an adult in good health. The sample consisted of peripheral blood, taken on day 0 of AZD1222 vaccination. The CDR3 sequence is CASSQGDGEYEQYF. The CDR3 DNA is TGTGCCAGCAGCCAAGGAGACGGGGAGTACGAGCAGTACTTC.